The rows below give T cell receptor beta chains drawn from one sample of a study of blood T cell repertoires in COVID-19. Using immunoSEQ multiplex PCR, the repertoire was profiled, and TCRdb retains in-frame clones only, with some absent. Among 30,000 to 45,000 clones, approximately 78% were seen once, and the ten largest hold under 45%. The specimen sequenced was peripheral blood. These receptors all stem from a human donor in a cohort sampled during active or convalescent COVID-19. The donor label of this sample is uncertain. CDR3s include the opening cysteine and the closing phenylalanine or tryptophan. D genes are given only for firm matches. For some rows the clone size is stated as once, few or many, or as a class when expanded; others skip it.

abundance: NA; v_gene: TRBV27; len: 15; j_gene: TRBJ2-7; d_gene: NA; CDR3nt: TGTGCCAGCAGTCGGGGGAGGGGGAAAGCCTACGAGCAGTACTTC; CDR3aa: CASSRGRGKAYEQYF
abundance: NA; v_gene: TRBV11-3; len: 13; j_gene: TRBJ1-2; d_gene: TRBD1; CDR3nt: TGTGCCAGCAGCCCCCGACAGGGCCAGGGCTACACCTTC; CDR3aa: CASSPRQGQGYTF
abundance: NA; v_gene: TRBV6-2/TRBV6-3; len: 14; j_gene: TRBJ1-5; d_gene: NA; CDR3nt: TGTGCCAGCAGTTACGACAGCCCCAGTCAGCCCCAGCATTTT; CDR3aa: CASSYDSPSQPQHF
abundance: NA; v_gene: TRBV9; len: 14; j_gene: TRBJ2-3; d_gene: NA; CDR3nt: TGTGCCAGCAGCGTAGGAACAGGCACAGATACGCAGTATTTT; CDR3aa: CASSVGTGTDTQYF
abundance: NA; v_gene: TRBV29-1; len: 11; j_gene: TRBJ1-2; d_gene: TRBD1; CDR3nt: TGCAGCGCCAGGGACAGTTATGGCTACACCTTC; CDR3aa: CSARDSYGYTF
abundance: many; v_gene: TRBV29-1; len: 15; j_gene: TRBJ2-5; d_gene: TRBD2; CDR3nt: TGCAGCGTTGAAGGGGGACTAGCGGTCCAAGAGACCCAGTACTTC; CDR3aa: CSVEGGLAVQETQYF
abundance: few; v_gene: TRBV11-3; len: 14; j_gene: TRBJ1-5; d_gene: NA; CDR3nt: TGTGCCAGCAGCCTGGGGGGTCCCAATCAGCCCCAGCATTTT; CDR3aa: CASSLGGPNQPQHF
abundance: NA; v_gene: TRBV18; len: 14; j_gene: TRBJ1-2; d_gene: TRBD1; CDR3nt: TGTGCCAGCTCACCTCAAAGGGGGCTTCTTGGCTACACCTTC; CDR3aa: CASSPQRGLLGYTF
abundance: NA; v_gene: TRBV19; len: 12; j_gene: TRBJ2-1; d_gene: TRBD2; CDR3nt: TGTGCCAGTAGTATTTGGCCAGCGGGGATGTTCTTC; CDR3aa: CASSIWPAGMFF
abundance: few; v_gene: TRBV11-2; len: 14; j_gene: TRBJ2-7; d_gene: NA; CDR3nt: TGTGCCAGCAGCCCAGCAGGACAGTTGTTCGAGCAGTACTTC; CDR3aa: CASSPAGQLFEQYF
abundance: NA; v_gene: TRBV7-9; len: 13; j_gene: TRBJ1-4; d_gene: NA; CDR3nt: TGTGCCAGCAGCTTAGCGGGGGGAGAAAAACTGTTTTTT; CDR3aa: CASSLAGGEKLFF
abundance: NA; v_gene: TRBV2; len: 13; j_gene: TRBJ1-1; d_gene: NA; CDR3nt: TGTGCCAGCAGGGTATACTTGAACACTGAAGCTTTCTTT; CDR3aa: CASRVYLNTEAFF
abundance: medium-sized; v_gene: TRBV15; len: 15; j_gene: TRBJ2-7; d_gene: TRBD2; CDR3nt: TGTGCCACCAGCAGAGATCCTAGCGGGCTTTACGAGCAGTACTTC; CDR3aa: CATSRDPSGLYEQYF